This TCR beta chain was identified during a study of early T cells in non-severe SARS-CoV-2 infection. This clonotype was counted between two and nine times. There are 15 residues in the CDR3. V lost 6 bases to trimming and J lost 0 bases, with 15 bases between them. Germline V gives CDR1 KGHSH, CDR2 LQKENI. MiXCR, applied by TCRdb to the 5' RACE reads, yields one record per CDR3 protein. This table has about 77,000 distinct CDR3 sequences, roughly an eighth appearing once. This receptor was taken from an adult who was a healthcare worker with PCR-confirmed SARS-CoV-2 infection or an uninfected control (not recorded which). The donor label of this sample is uncertain. The material was whole blood, obtained at baseline. The chain joins TRBV18 to TRBJ2-7, with a possible D match to TRBD2 (5 bases). The CDR3 here is CASSPLASNSYEQYF. CDR3 DNA sequence: TGTGCCAGCTCCCCTCTAGCTTCCAACTCCTACGAGCAGTACTTC.